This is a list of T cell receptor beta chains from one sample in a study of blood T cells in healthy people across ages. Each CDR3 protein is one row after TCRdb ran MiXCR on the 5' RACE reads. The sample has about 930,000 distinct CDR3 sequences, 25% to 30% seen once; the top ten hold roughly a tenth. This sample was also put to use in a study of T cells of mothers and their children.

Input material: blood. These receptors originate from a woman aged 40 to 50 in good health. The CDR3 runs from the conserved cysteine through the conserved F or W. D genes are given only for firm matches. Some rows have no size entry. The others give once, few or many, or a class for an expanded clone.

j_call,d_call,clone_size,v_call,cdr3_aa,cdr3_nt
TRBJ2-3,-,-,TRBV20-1,CSARDYRVADTQYF,TGCAGTGCTAGAGACTACAGGGTAGCAGATACGCAGTATTTT
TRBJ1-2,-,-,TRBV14,CASSRRDRSSPGYGYTF,TGTGCCAGCAGCCGCAGGGACCGCTCCTCTCCCGGTTATGGCTACACCTTC
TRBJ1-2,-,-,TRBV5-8,CASSLPPGSYGYTF,TGTGCCAGCAGCCTACCCCCAGGGTCCTATGGCTACACCTTC
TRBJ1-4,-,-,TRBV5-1,CASSPGTHEKLFF,TGCGCCAGCAGCCCCGGCACCCATGAAAAACTGTTTTTT
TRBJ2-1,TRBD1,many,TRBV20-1,CSARMDRGHNEQFF,TGCAGTGCTAGAATGGACAGGGGACACAATGAGCAGTTCTTC
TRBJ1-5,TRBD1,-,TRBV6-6,CASSYPTGDYRPQHF,TGTGCCAGCAGTTACCCCACAGGGGATTATCGGCCCCAGCATTTT
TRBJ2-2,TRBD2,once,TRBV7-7,CASSHGLANTGELFF,TGTGCTAGCAGCCACGGACTAGCGAACACCGGGGAGCTGTTTTTT
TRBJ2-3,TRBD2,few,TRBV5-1,CASSLGLAGLSTDTQYF,TGCGCCAGCAGCTTGGGACTAGCGGGGCTTAGCACAGATACGCAGTATTTT
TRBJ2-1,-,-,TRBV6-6,CASSYSGRGERGEQFF,TGTGCCAGCAGTTACTCGGGCAGGGGTGAAAGAGGTGAGCAGTTCTTC
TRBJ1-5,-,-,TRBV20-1,CSGRQGSWPQHF,TGCAGTGGGAGGCAGGGGAGTTGGCCCCAGCATTTT
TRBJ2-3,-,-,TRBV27,CASSLWGADTQYF,TGTGCCAGCAGTTTATGGGGCGCAGATACGCAGTATTTT
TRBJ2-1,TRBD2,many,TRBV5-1,CASSLGSGGSQSSYNEQFF,TGCGCCAGCAGCTTGGGTAGCGGGGGGTCCCAGAGCTCCTACAATGAGCAGTTCTTC
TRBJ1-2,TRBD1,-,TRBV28,CASSPQGGVSNYGYTF,TGTGCCAGCAGCCCTCAGGGGGGGGTTTCTAACTATGGCTACACCTTC
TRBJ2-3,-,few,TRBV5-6,CASSLERESDTQYF,TGTGCCAGCAGCTTGGAAAGGGAATCAGATACGCAGTATTTT
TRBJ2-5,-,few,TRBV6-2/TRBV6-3,CASSQQRVGQETQYF,TGTGCCAGCAGCCAACAGAGGGTTGGCCAAGAGACCCAGTACTTC
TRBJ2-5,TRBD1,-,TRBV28,CASSLPTFRDSQETQYF,TGTGCCAGCAGTTTGCCCACTTTCCGGGACAGCCAAGAGACCCAGTACTTC
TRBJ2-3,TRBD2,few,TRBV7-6,CASSRGGSADTQYF,TGTGCCAGCAGCCGGGGGGGCTCAGCAGATACGCAGTATTTT
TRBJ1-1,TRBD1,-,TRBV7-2,CASGLGTGYTEAFF,TGTGCCAGCGGATTAGGGACAGGCTACACTGAAGCTTTCTTT
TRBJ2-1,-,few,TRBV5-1,CASSLTGFGYNEQFF,TGCGCCAGCAGCTTAACAGGGTTCGGGTACAATGAGCAGTTCTTC
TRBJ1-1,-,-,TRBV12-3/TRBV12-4,CASSNRLGNTEAFF,TGTGCCAGCAGCAACCGCTTGGGTAACACTGAAGCTTTCTTT
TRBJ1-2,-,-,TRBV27,CASTKTRDDYGYTF,TGTGCCAGCACCAAGACCCGGGACGATTATGGCTACACCTTC
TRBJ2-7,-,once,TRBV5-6,CASSLGGKQEIQYF,TGTGCCAGCAGCTTGGGAGGGAAACAAGAGATCCAGTACTTC